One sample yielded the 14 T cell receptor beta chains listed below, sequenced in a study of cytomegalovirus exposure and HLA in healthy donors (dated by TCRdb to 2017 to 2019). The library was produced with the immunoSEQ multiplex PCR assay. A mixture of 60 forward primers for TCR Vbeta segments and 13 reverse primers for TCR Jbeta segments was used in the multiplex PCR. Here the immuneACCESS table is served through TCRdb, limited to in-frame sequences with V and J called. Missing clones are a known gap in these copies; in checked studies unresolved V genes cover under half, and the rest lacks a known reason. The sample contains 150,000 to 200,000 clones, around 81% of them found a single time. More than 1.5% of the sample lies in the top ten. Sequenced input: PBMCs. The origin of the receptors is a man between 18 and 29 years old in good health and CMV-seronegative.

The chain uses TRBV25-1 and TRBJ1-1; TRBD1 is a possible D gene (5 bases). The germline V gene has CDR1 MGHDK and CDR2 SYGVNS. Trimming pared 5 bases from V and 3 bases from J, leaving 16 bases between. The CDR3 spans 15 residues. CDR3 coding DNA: TGTGCCAGCAGTAACCCCGGGACGGGGGACACTGAAGCTTTCTTT. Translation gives CASSNPGTGDTEAFF.

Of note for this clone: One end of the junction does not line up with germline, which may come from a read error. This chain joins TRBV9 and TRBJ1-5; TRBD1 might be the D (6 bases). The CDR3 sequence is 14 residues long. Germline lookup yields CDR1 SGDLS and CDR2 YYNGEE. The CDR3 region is CASSDGTINRPQHF. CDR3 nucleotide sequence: TGTGCCAGCAGCGACGGGACAATTAATCGGCCCCAGCATTTT.

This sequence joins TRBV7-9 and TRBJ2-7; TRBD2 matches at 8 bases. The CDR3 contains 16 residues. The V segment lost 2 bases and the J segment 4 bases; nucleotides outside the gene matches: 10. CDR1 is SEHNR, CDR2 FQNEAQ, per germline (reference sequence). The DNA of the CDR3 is TGTGCCAGCAGCTTAACATCGGATAGCGGGACGTACGAGCAGTACTTC. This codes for CASSLTSDSGTYEQYF.

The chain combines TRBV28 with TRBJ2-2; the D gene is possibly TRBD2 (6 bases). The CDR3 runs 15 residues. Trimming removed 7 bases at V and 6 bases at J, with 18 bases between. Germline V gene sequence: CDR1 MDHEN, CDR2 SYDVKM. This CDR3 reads CASILSGGYAGELFF. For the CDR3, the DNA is TGTGCCAGCATTCTTTCAGGAGGGTACGCCGGGGAGCTGTTTTTT.

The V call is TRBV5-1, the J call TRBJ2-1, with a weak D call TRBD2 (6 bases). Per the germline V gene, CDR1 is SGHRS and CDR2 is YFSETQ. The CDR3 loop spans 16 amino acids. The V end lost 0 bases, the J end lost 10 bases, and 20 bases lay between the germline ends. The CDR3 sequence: CASSLGTRRLGLEQFF. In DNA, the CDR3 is TGCGCCAGCAGCTTGGGGACCCGCCGGTTGGGACTCGAGCAGTTCTTC.

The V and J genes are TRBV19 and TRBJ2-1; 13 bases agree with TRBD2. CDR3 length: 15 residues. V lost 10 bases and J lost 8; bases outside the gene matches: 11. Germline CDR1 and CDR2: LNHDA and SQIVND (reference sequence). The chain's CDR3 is CAISTGLAGEHEQFF. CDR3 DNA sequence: TGTGCCATTTCGACAGGACTAGCGGGAGAGCATGAGCAGTTCTTC.

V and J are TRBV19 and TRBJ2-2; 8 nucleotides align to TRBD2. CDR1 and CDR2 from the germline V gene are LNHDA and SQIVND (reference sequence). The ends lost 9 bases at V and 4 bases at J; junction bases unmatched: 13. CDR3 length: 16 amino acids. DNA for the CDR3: TGTGCCAGCTACCCCACGGGACTAGAAGTCACCGGGGAGCTGTTTTTT. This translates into CASYPTGLEVTGELFF.

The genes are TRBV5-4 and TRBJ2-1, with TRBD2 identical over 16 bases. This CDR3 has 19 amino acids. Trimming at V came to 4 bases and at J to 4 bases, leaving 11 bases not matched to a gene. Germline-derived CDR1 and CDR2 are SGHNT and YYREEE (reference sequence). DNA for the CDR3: TGTGCCAGCAGCGTGGCGGGACTAGCGGGAGGGGCCTCTTACAATGAGCAGTTCTTC. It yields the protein CASSVAGLAGGASYNEQFF.

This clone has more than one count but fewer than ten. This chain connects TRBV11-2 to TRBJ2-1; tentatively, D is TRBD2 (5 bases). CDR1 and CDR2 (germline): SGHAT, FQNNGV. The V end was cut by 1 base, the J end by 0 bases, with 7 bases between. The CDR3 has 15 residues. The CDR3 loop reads CASSLVRASYNEQFF. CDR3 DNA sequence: TGTGCCAGCAGCTTAGTGCGGGCCTCCTACAATGAGCAGTTCTTC.

CDR3 sequence reads: CASSSDSNEQFF. CDR3 sequence (DNA): TGTGCCAGCAGCTCGGACAGTAATGAGCAGTTCTTC. J is TRBJ2-1 and V is TRBV5-6, with D tentatively TRBD1 (6 bases). Germline V gives CDR1 SGHDT, CDR2 YYEEEE. V lost 3 bases and J 7 bases, leaving 8 bases between the germline ends. CDR3 length equals 12 residues.

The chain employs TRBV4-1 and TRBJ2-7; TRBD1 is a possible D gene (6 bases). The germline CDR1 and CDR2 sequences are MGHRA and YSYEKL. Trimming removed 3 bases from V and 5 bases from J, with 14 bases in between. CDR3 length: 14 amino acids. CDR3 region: CASSHTPQGDEQYF. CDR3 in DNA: TGCGCCAGCAGCCACACGCCACAGGGCGACGAGCAGTACTTC.

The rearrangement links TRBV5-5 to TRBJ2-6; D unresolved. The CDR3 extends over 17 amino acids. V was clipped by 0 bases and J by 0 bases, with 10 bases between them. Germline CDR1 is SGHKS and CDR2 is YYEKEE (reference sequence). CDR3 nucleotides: TGTGCCAGCAGCTTGGTTTTGTCGGTCTCTGGGGCCAACGTCCTGACTTTC. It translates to CASSLVLSVSGANVLTF.

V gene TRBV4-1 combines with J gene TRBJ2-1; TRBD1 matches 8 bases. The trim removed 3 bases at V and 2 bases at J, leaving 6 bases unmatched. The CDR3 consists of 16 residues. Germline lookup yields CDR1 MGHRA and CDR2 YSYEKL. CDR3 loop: CASSHRGQGPYNEQFF. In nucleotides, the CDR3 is TGCGCCAGCAGCCACAGGGGGCAGGGGCCCTACAATGAGCAGTTCTTC.

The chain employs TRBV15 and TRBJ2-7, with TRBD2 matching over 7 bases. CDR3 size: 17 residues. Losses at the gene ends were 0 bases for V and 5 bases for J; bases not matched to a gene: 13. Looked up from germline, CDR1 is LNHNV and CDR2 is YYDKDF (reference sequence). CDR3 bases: TGTGCCACCAGCAGAGATAGGAGGCGGGGGTCCAGCGACGAGCAGTACTTC. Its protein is CATSRDRRRGSSDEQYF.